Listed below are T cell receptor beta chains from one sample, sequenced in a study of shared clonotypes between healthy human individuals. Sequencing was performed with immunoSEQ multiplex PCR; in TCRdb, only in-frame clones are kept and a portion is missing. The sample yields under 2,500,000 clones, approximately 94% seen once. The sequenced material came from naive CD4+ T cells sorted from blood. Source of these receptors: a man younger than 35 in good health. CDR3s include the opening cysteine and the closing phenylalanine or tryptophan.

v_gene	CDR3aa
TRBV19	CATTGSNTEAFF
TRBV5-1	CASSLGLAGRDTQYF
TRBV9	CASSVDLRHISYNEQFF
TRBV28	CASSLPPKAYEQYF
TRBV6-6	CASSSTGGDYEQYF
TRBV27	CASKQTGSPQETQYF
TRBV7-6	CASSLASGSGQPQHF
TRBV19	CASSADGVYQETQYF
TRBV29-1	CSVAGTGVYEQYF
TRBV18	CASSPSGTLSGNTIYF
TRBV30	CAWSVILGSYGYTF
TRBV6-1	CASSDTGRVPEAFF
TRBV7-2	CASSLRVIEAFF
TRBV5-6	CASSQGPRSETQYF
TRBV28	CASSLGTSGGADTQYF
TRBV19	CASTLNGDRGFTEAFF
TRBV7-2	CASSLDNYEQYF
TRBV14	CASTRSGGTYEQYF
TRBV9	CASNSGTGAETQYF
TRBV11-2	CASSTRQGVGGYTF
TRBV6-5	CASSYSSLAWYEQYF
TRBV5-4	CASSSGLAGAVGELFF
TRBV2	CASSEASGGGETQYF
TRBV6-6	CASSYLDGPSYEQYF
TRBV30	CAWSAADPPPREQYF
TRBV18	CASSPDTDTQYF
TRBV28	CASSLSTDTQYF
TRBV30	CAWSRQGFPNYGYTF
TRBV5-1	CASSLAGTGVEQYF
TRBV19	CASSMGQGESYGYTF
TRBV18	CASSPQGVVYEQYF
TRBV10-3	CAMGDGQANYGYTF
TRBV5-1	CASTQGNTGELFF
TRBV27	CAPEARRNQPQHF
TRBV6-5	CATRDTNTGELFF
TRBV5-1	CASSLVSGTSGSMSTDTQYF
TRBV11-3	CASSLAIYNEQFF
TRBV10-1	CASSPRLGNTEAFF
TRBV30	CAWSGANNQPQHF
TRBV7-6	CASRRGADSGANVLTF
TRBV5-4	CASSTDREFDEQYF
TRBV2	CARQGITEAFF
TRBV23-1	CASRAGKNQPQHF
TRBV9	CASSATGHEGEKLFF
TRBV6-5	CASRDRRWSSPLHF
TRBV2	CASSAPWGQKSYEQYF
TRBV7-2	CASSLGRSSYEQYF